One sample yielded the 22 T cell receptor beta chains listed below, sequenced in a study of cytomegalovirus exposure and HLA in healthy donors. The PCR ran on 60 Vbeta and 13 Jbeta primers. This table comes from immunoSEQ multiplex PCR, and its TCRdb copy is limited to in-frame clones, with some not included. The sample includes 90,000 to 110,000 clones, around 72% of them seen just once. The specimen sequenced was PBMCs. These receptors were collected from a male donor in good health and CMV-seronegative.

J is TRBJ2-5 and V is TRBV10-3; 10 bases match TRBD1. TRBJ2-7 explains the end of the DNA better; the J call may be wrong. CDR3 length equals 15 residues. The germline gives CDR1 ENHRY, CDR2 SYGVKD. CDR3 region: CAISARGTGVDEQYF. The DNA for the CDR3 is TGTGCCATCAGTGCACGGGGGACAGGGGTCGACGAGCAGTACTTC.

The CDR3 coding sequence is TGTGCCAGCACAATGGGGCCAGGGATAGCCAAAAACATTCAGTACTTC. Protein product: CASTMGPGIAKNIQYF. The V gene is TRBV27, the J gene TRBJ2-4, with D possibly matching TRBD1 (5 bases). V shed 7 bases and J shed 0 bases, with 16 bases lying between them. Germline CDR1 MNHEY, CDR2 SMNVEV (reference sequence). This CDR3 is 16 amino acids long.

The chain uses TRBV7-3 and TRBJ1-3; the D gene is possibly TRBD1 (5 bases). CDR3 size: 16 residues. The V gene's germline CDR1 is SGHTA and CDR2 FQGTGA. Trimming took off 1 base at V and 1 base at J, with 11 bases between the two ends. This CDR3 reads CASSLSQGRSGNTIYF. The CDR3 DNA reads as TGTGCCAGCAGCTTAAGTCAGGGCAGGTCTGGAAACACCATATATTTT.

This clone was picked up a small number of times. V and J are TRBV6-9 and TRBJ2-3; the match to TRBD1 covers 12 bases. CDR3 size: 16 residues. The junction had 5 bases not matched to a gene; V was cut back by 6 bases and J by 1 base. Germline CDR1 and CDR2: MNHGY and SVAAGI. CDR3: CASRGTGGFGTDTQYF. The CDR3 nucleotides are TGTGCCAGCAGGGGGACAGGGGGCTTTGGCACAGATACGCAGTATTTT.

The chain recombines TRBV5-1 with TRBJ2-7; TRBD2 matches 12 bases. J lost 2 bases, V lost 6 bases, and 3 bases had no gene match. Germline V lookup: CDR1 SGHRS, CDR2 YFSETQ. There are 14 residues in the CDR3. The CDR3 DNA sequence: TGCGCCAGCAAACTAGCGGGAGGCGCCTACGAGCAGTACTTC. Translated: CASKLAGGAYEQYF. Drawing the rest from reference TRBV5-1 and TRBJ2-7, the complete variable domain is KAGVTQTPRYLIKTRGQQVTLSCSPISGHRSVSWYQQTPGQGLQFLFEYFSETQRNKGNFPGRFSGRQFSNSRSEMNVSTLELGDSALYLCASKLAGGAYEQYFGPGTRLTVT.

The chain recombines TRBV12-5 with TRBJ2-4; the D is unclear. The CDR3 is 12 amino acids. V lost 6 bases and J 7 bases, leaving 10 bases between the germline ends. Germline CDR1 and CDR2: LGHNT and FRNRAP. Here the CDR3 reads CASGPLENIQYF. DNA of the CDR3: TGTGCTAGTGGCCCCCTAGAGAACATTCAGTACTTC.

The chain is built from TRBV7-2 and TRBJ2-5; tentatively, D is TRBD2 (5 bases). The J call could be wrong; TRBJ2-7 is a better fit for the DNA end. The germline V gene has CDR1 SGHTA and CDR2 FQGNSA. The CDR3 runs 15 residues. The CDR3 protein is CASSAGLTRHYEQYF. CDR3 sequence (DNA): TGTGCCAGCAGCGCGGGCCTAACCCGACACTACGAGCAGTACTTC.

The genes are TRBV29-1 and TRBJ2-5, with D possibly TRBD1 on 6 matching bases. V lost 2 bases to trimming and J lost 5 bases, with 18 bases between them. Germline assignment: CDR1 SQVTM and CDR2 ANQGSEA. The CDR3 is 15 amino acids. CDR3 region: CSVELAADQGETQYF. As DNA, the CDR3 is TGCAGCGTTGAATTAGCCGCAGACCAGGGGGAGACCCAGTACTTC.

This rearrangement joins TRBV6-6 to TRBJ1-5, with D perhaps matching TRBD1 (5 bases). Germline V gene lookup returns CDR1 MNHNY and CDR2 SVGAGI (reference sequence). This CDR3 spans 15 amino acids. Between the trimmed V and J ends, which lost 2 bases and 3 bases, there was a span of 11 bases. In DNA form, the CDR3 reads TGTGCCAGCAGTTACCCGGACAAAATCAATCAGCCCCAGCATTTT. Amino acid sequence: CASSYPDKINQPQHF.

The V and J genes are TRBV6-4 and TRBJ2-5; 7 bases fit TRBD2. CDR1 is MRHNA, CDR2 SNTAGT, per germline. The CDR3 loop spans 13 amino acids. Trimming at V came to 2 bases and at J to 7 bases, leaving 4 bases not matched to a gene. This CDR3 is CASSDGPGGTQYF. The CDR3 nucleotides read TGTGCCAGCAGTGACGGCCCGGGAGGGACCCAGTACTTC.

The CDR3 region has the DNA TGTGCCTGGAGTCGGAACAGCAGGGAGACCCAGTACTTC. This gives the protein CAWSRNSRETQYF. The chain employs TRBV30 and TRBJ2-5; D unresolved. Per germline, CDR1 GTSNPN and CDR2 SVGIG (reference sequence). CDR3 size: 13 residues. V was shortened by 2 bases and J by 5 bases, with 12 bases between the two germline ends. The variable domain in full, with the rest retrieved from reference TRBV30 and TRBJ2-5, is SQTIHQWPATLVQPVGSPLSLECTVEGTSNPNLYWYRQAAGRGLQLLFYSVGIGQISSEVPQNLSASRPQDRQFILSSKKLLLSDSGFYLCAWSRNSRETQYFGPGTRLLVL.

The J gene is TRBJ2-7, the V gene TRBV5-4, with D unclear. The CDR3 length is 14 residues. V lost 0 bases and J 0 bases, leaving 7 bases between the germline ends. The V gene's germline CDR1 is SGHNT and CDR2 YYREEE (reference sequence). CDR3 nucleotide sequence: TGTGCCAGCAGCTTGGACCCTAGCTCCTACGAGCAGTACTTC. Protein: CASSLDPSSYEQYF.

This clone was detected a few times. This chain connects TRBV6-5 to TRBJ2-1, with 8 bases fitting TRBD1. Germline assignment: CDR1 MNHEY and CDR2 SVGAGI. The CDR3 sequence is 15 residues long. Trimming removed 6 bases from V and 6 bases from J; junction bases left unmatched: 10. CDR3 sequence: CASRTGTGQSNEQFF. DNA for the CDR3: TGTGCCAGCAGGACCGGGACAGGCCAATCCAATGAGCAGTTCTTC.

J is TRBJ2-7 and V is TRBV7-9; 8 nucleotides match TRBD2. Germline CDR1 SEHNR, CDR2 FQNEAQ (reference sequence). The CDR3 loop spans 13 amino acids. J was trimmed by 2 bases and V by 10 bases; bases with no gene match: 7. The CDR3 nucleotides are TGTGCCACCTCCGGGGGGGCGGCCTACGAGCAGTACTTC. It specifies CATSGGAAYEQYF.

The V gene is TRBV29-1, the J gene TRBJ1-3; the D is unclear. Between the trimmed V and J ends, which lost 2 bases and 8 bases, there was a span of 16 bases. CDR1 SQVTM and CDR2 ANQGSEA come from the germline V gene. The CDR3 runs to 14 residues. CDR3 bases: TGCAGCGTTGAAATTAGGCAGCACGGAGACACCATATATTTT. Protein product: CSVEIRQHGDTIYF.

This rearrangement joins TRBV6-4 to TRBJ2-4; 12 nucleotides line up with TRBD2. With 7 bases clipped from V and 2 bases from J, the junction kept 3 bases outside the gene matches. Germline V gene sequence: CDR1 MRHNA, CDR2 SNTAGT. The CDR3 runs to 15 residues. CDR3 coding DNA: TGTGCCAGCATAGGACTAGCGGGGACCAAAAACATTCAGTACTTC. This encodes CASIGLAGTKNIQYF.

The DNA for the CDR3 is TGTGCCAGCAGCTTATCCCCGGGGGAGCCCCAGCATTTT. This sequence encodes CASSLSPGEPQHF. This chain connects TRBV7-2 to TRBJ1-5; D might be TRBD1 (5 bases). Trimming removed 2 bases at V and 8 bases at J, with 10 bases between. The germline V gene has CDR1 SGHTA and CDR2 FQGNSA. The CDR3 is made up of 13 amino acids. Variable domain in full (rest from reference TRBV7-2 and TRBJ1-5): GAGVSQSPSNKVTEKGKDVELRCDPISGHTALYWYRQSLGQGLEFLIYFQGNSAPDKSGLPSDRFSAERTGGSVSTLTIQRTQQEDSAVYLCASSLSPGEPQHFGDGTRLSIL.

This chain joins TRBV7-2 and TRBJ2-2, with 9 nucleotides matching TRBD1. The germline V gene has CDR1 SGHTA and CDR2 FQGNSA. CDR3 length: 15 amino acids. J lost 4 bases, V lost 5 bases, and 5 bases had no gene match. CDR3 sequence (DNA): TGTGCCAGCAGCCGGACAGGGGATGCCACCGGGGAGCTGTTTTTT. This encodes CASSRTGDATGELFF.

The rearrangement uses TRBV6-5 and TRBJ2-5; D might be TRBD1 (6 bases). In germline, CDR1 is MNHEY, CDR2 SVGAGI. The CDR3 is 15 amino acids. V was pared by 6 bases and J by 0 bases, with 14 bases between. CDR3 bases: TGTGCCAGCAGGGACAGACCTATGTACCAAGAGACCCAGTACTTC. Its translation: CASRDRPMYQETQYF.

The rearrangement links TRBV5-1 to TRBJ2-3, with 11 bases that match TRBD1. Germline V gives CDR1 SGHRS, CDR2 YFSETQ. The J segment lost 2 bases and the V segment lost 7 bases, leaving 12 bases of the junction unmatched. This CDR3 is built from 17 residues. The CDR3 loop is CASARGGQGATTDTQYF. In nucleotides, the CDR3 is TGCGCCAGCGCTCGTGGAGGACAGGGGGCGACCACAGATACGCAGTATTTT.

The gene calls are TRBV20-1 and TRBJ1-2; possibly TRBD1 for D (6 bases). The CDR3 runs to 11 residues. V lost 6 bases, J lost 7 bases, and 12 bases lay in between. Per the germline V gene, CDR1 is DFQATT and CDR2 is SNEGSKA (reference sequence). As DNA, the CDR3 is TGCAGTGCAAGGGACAAACTTGGCTACACCTTC. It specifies CSARDKLGYTF.

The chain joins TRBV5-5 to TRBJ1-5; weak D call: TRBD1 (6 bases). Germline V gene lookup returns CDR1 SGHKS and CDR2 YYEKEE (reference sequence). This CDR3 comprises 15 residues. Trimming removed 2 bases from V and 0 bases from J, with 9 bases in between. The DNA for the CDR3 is TGTGCCAGCAGCTTAACAGGGAATAGCAATCAGCCCCAGCATTTT. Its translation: CASSLTGNSNQPQHF.